A single sample is the source of the 8 T cell receptor beta chains below, sequenced in a study of regulatory T cells in long-lasting Graves disease. Libraries of TCR beta came from iRepertoire HTBI primers plus Arm-PCR of CDR3 regions. TCRdb re-analysed the multiplex PCR reads in MiXCR, keeping a single row per CDR3 protein. This sample has hundreds of thousands of distinct CDR3 sequences, with roughly 20% found just once. Time point noted: persistent/refractory GD, antithyroid drugs over 5 years with positive TRAb. RNA extracted from PBMCs served as the sequencing template. The input for sequencing was peripheral blood mononuclear cells (PBMCs), taken when the disease was refractory, from a patient treated with antithyroid drugs. These receptors came from a female donor with Graves disease.

The CDR3 sequence is CASSLQGAVDGYTF. DNA for the CDR3: TGTGCCAGCAGTCTCCAGGGGGCGGTTGATGGCTACACCTTC. V is TRBV6-1 and J is TRBJ1-2; 8 bases agree with TRBD1. V lost 5 bases to trimming and J lost 6 bases; unmatched junction nucleotides: 8. The germline V gene has CDR1 MNHNS and CDR2 SASEGT. This CDR3 has 14 amino acids.

The chain couples TRBV24-1 to TRBJ2-7; 10 bases agree with TRBD1. Germline CDR1 and CDR2: KGHDR and SFDVKD. The CDR3 sequence is 16 residues long. V trimming: 4 bases; J trimming: 3 bases; junction bases outside the gene matches: 8. In nucleotides, the CDR3 is TGTGCCACCAGTGACTCAACCGGGACAGGGGACTACGAGCAGTACTTC. This gives the protein CATSDSTGTGDYEQYF.

This clonotype was detected ten times or more. DNA of the CDR3: TGTGCCAGCAGTTTGATTCAGGGATCAACCTCTGGAAACACCATATATTTT. Amino acid sequence: CASSLIQGSTSGNTIYF. This rearrangement joins TRBV28 to TRBJ1-3; TRBD1 is a possible D gene (5 bases). Per the germline V gene, CDR1 is MDHEN and CDR2 is SYDVKM. The CDR3 is 17 amino acids. Trimming removed 3 bases from V and 0 bases from J, with 15 bases in between. Filled out from reference TRBV28 and TRBJ1-3, the complete variable domain reads DVKVTQSSRYLVKRTGEKVFLECVQDMDHENMFWYRQDPGLGLRLIYFSYDVKMKEKGDIPEGYSVSREKKERFSLILESASTNQTSMYLCASSLIQGSTSGNTIYFGEGSWLTVV.

Turning to this clonotype: The germline gene is not matched at one end of the junction; a read error may be the cause. The V and J genes are TRBV4-2 and TRBJ1-2, with D unresolved. CDR3 length: 15 residues. The germline gives CDR1 LGHNA, CDR2 YNFKEQ. The CDR3 loop reads CASTQGPGREGGYTF. As DNA, the CDR3 is TGTGCCAGCACCCAAGGTCCCGGACGGGAGGGAGGCTACACCTTC.

This clonotype was counted between two and nine times. This chain joins TRBV7-9 and TRBJ2-7; unclear D gene. Germline lookup yields CDR1 SEHNR and CDR2 FQNEAQ (reference sequence). The CDR3 spans 17 residues. V gave up 4 bases and J gave up 3 bases, with 22 bases separating them. The CDR3 DNA follows: TGTGCCAGCAGCTCCGGGCGGTGGGTTCCGAATAGCTACGAGCAGTACTTC. Translating it yields CASSSGRWVPNSYEQYF.

This clonotype appeared many times. The chain is built from TRBV3-1 and TRBJ2-4; the D is unclear. The CDR3 loop spans 17 amino acids. Trimming removed 0 bases from V and 0 bases from J, with 12 bases in between. Germline V CDR1 and CDR2: LGHDT, YNNKEL (reference sequence). The CDR3 loop reads CASSQEWNSLAKNIQYF. Here the CDR3 DNA reads TGTGCCAGCAGCCAAGAGTGGAACAGCCTAGCCAAAAACATTCAGTACTTC.

This clonotype was recorded many times. The chain combines TRBV7-2 with TRBJ1-2, with D unclear. Per the germline V gene, CDR1 is SGHTA and CDR2 is FQGNSA. With 1 base removed from V and 2 bases from J, the gap between germline ends came to 8 bases. This CDR3 comprises 14 residues. CDR3 sequence reads: CASSLGTRNYGYTF. CDR3 nucleotides: TGTGCCAGCAGCTTAGGGACCCGGAACTATGGCTACACCTTC.

This clonotype was recorded a few times. The chain joins TRBV27 to TRBJ2-7; 12 bases are shared with TRBD2. Trimming at V came to 5 bases and at J to 5 bases, leaving 13 bases not matched to a gene. The CDR3 runs 17 residues. The germline gives CDR1 MNHEY, CDR2 SMNVEV (reference sequence). CDR3 in amino acids: CASSPPGTSGPRNEQYF. The CDR3 nucleotides read TGTGCCAGCAGTCCCCCCGGGACTAGCGGGCCCAGGAACGAGCAGTACTTC.